The clone carrying this TCR beta chain was seen many times. What it recognizes is unknown. Between the trimmed V and J ends, which lost 2 bases and 8 bases, there was a span of 16 bases. The CDR3 length is 14 residues. The germline V gene encodes CDR1 SGHRS and CDR2 YFSETQ. The data are from a study of CD8+CD57+ T cells in acquired aplastic anemia. Study information: Quantities of DNA derived from sorted CD4+ and CD8+ cells averaged roughly 3 ug. Broader study findings: Over 25 CD8+ CDR3 sequences occurred in both the patients and the controls.

Genomic DNA served as template for TCR beta VDJ and CDR3 profiling. TCRdb analysed the reads with MiXCR anew, one entry per CDR3 protein. The sample lists about 190,000 distinct CDR3 sequences; around 47% were seen once. All sequencing subjects had displayed CD8+CD57+ cell expansion on flow cytometry. The cohort consisted entirely of patients having severe acquired aplastic anemia. The chain couples TRBV5-1 to TRBJ1-1; D ambiguous. The sequenced sample was sorted CD4+, CD8+, or CD8+CD57+ T cells (not recorded which) from PBMCs. The TCR originated in a human donor with aplastic anemia. CDR3 residues: CASSFGVGDLEAFF. The CDR3 nucleotides read TGCGCCAGCAGCTTCGGAGTTGGGGATTTGGAAGCTTTCTTT.